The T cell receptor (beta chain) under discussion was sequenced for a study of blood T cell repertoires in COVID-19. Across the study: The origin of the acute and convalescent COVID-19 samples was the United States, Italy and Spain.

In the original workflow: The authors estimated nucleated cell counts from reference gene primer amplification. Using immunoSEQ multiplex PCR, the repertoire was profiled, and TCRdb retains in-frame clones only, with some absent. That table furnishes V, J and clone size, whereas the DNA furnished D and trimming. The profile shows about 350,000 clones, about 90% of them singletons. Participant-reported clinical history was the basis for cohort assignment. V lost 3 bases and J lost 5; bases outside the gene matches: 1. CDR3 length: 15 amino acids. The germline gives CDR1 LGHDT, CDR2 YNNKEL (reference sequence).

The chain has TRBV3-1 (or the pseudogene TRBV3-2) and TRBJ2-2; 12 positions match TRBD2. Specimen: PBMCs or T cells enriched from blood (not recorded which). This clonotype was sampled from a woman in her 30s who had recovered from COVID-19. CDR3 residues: CASSQTSGRTGELFF. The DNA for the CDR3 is TGTGCCAGCAGCCAGACTAGCGGGAGAACCGGGGAGCTGTTTTTT.